The T cell receptor beta chain under discussion was sequenced for a study of shared clonotypes between healthy human individuals. Study as a whole: Each donor's CD4 naive and CD4 memory cells filled three plates apiece, CD8 naive two, and CD8 memory one. General observations from the study: For naive CD4 cells, roughly 5% of clonotypes were shared across a handful of donors. The study found lower generation probabilities in non-shared clonotypes than in those shared by all four donors.

Details on this clone: Its matching antigen is unknown.

CD8 cells classed as naive were CD45RO-negative and positively selected for CCR7, excluding terminally differentiated effector memory CD45RA+ cells. Trimming took 0 bases from V and 4 from J; bases not matched to a gene: 6. CDR1 KGHSH and CDR2 LQKENI come from the germline V gene. The CDR3 is 16 residues long. Researchers divided each subset's genomic DNA evenly across several immunoSEQ plates. The table came from immunoSEQ multiplex PCR; TCRdb's copy has only in-frame clones and leaves some out. The data contain about 2.2 million clones, about 92% of them singletons. Sequences were obtained from naive CD8+ T cells from PBMCs. This chain connects TRBV18 to TRBJ2-1; 7 bases are shared with TRBD1. The sequence was obtained from a man aged 18-30 years in good health. Some clones in this sample may be carry-over from other donors' samples. The CDR3 loop reads CASSPPGQSTYNEQFF. CDR3 nucleotides: TGTGCCAGCTCACCACCGGGACAGTCTACATACAATGAGCAGTTCTTC.